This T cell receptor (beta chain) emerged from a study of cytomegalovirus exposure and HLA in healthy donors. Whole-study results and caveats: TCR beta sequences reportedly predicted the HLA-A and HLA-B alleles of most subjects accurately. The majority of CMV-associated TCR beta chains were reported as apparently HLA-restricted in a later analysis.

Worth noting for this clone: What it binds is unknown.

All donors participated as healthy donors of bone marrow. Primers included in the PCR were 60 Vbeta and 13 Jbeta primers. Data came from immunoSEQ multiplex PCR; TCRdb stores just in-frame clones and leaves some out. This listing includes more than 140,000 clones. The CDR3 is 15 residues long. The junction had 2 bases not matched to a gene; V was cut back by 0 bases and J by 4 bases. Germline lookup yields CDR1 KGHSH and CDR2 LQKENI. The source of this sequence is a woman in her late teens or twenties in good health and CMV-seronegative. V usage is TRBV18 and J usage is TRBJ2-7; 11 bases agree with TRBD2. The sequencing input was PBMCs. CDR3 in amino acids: CASSPPLAGVYEQYF. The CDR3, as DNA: TGTGCCAGCTCACCACCACTAGCGGGGGTATACGAGCAGTACTTC.